The 23 T cell receptor beta chains reported below all come from one sample, sequenced in a study of T cells in Graves' hyperthyroidism and ophthalmopathy. TCR beta CDR3 regions were amplified from RNA transcripts. Primed by the HTBI set, a first-round RT-PCR was run on the TCR CDR3. Each CDR3 protein is one row after TCRdb ran MiXCR on the multiplex PCR reads. The sample holds a few hundred thousand distinct CDR3 sequences; around 16% are singletons and the top ten take about 14%. The sequenced sample consisted of blood. These receptors were taken from a woman under 30 with Graves' hyperthyroidism.

This sequence joins TRBV9 and TRBJ2-7; D is undetermined. Looked up from germline, CDR1 is SGDLS and CDR2 is YYNGEE. Deletions cut 4 bases from V and 2 bases from J, with 13 bases between. The CDR3 totals 14 residues. CDR3 loop: CASSPRAYTYEQYF. The CDR3 DNA is TGTGCCAGCAGCCCTCGGGCATATACCTACGAGCAGTACTTC.

Comments on this clonotype: With a much larger clone just one base away, this may be a read error. The rearrangement joins TRBV12-3 or TRBV12-4 to TRBJ1-6; tentatively, D is TRBD1 (5 bases). The CDR3 is made up of 15 amino acids. Trimming shortened V by 1 base and J by 7 bases, and 11 bases separated the two germline ends. CDR3 protein: CASSLGWGTNSPLHF. The CDR3 DNA follows: TGTGCCAGCAGTTTAGGATGGGGGACGAATTCACCCCTCCACTTT.

This chain links TRBV15 with TRBJ2-2; D uncertain. CDR3 size: 13 residues. Germline assignment: CDR1 LNHNV and CDR2 YYDKDF (reference sequence). V lost 4 bases and J 5 bases, leaving 8 bases between the germline ends. This CDR3 reads CATSTSMTGELFF. In nucleotides, the CDR3 is TGTGCCACCAGCACCAGCATGACCGGGGAGCTGTTTTTT.

Comment on this clonotype: Since the CDR3 does not end with the conserved phenylalanine or tryptophan, this likely comes from a read error. V and J are TRBV5-6 and TRBJ2-7, with 8 bases aligning to TRBD1. Germline CDR1 and CDR2: SGHDT and YYEEEE. With V trimmed by 0 bases and J by 5 bases, 4 bases remained unmatched. The CDR3 loop spans 14 amino acids. The CDR3 loop reads CASSLEQGVDEQYL. The DNA of the CDR3 is TGTGCCAGCAGCTTGGAACAGGGGGTGGACGAGCAGTACCTC.

This clonotype was counted ten times or more. The V and J genes are TRBV6-5 and TRBJ1-4, with TRBD1 matching 7 bases. The CDR3 runs 13 residues. Germline CDR1 reads MNHEY; CDR2 reads SVGAGI. With 8 bases clipped from V and 8 bases from J, the junction kept 8 bases outside the gene matches. Here the CDR3 reads CASLDRVGEKLFF. The CDR3 nucleotides are TGTGCCAGCCTCGACAGGGTGGGGGAAAAACTGTTTTTT.

This clonotype was seen many times. V is TRBV20-1 and J is TRBJ2-5, with TRBD2 matching 13 bases. The CDR3 is 15 amino acids. V shed 2 bases and J 13 bases; nucleotides not matched to a gene: 13. The germline V gene has CDR1 DFQATT and CDR2 SNEGSKA (reference sequence). The CDR3: CSARPPLAGGPYSYF. The CDR3, as DNA: TGCAGTGCTAGACCCCCACTAGCGGGAGGGCCCTACTCGTACTTC.

The chain has TRBV20-1 and TRBJ2-5, with TRBD2 identical over 16 bases. V lost 3 bases, J lost 2 bases, and 9 bases stayed unmatched. Germline V gives CDR1 DFQATT, CDR2 SNEGSKA (reference sequence). CDR3 length equals 18 residues. The CDR3 protein is CSARMIGTSGGEQETQYF. The CDR3 region has the DNA TGCAGTGCTAGGATGATTGGGACTAGCGGGGGGGAACAAGAGACCCAGTACTTC.

This clonotype was recorded a few times. CDR3 protein: CASSESQPQHF. The CDR3 nucleotides are TGTGCCAGCAGTGAAAGCCAGCCCCAGCATTTT. The chain has TRBV6-1 and TRBJ1-5, with D unclear. Germline CDR1 reads MNHNS; CDR2 reads SASEGT. Trimming stripped 2 bases from V and 7 bases from J, with 3 bases between. The CDR3 runs to 11 residues.

This clonotype was observed many times. The chain links TRBV7-2 to TRBJ2-1, with D hard to call. Germline V gives CDR1 SGHTA, CDR2 FQGNSA. Trimming took 5 bases from V and 9 from J, leaving 11 bases between them. The CDR3 has 12 amino acids. The CDR3 nucleotides read TGTGCCAGCAGCAAATTAGCCCGTGAGCAGTTCTTC. This encodes CASSKLAREQFF.

The gene calls are TRBV10-2 and TRBJ2-7; D might be TRBD2 (6 bases). The CDR3 contains 14 residues. Trimming left V 7 bases short and J 6 bases short, with 19 bases between. Per the germline V gene, CDR1 is WSHSY and CDR2 is SAAADI. The CDR3 protein is CASTLEGISTEQYF. In DNA, the CDR3 is TGCGCCAGCACCCTGGAGGGGATATCAACCGAGCAGTACTTC.

The chain links TRBV7-6 to TRBJ1-1, with a weak D call TRBD1 (6 bases). Trimming shortened V by 5 bases and J by 1 base, and 17 bases separated the two germline ends. This CDR3 contains 16 residues. The germline V gene encodes CDR1 SGHVS and CDR2 FNYEAQ. As DNA, the CDR3 is TGTGCCAGCAGCCCTTCAAGAGACAGGCCGAACACTGAAGCTTTCTTT. Encoded protein: CASSPSRDRPNTEAFF.

This clonotype has at least ten counts. The chain employs TRBV4-3 and TRBJ2-6, with D possibly matching TRBD1 (5 bases). The CDR3 has 16 residues. V lost 0 bases, J lost 1 base, and 7 bases lay in between. CDR1 LGHNA and CDR2 YSLEER come from the germline V gene. CDR3 DNA sequence: TGCGCCAGCAGCCAAGATGCAGGGTCTGGGGCCAACGTCCTGACTTTC. Residues: CASSQDAGSGANVLTF.

This clonotype has a single count. The conserved closing phenylalanine or tryptophan is absent in this CDR3, likely reflecting a read error. V gene TRBV3-1 combines with J gene TRBJ2-1, with D unclear. Germline assignment: CDR1 LGHDT and CDR2 YNNKEL (reference sequence). Trimming left V 1 base short and J 7 bases short, with 5 bases between. CDR3 size: 12 residues. The CDR3 spells CASSQVANEQFL. The CDR3 region has the DNA TGTGCCAGCAGCCAAGTAGCTAATGAGCAGTTCTTA.

This clonotype occurred many times. This chain's CDR3 is CSARDRSSYEQYF. CDR3 in DNA: TGCAGCGCCCGGGACAGGAGCTCCTACGAGCAGTACTTC. The chain uses TRBV29-1 and TRBJ2-7, with 8 positions matching TRBD1. Trimming took 7 bases from V and 0 from J; bases not matched to a gene: 5. The CDR3 extends over 13 amino acids. Germline-derived CDR1 and CDR2 are SQVTM and ANQGSEA.

Only a few counts were recorded for this clonotype. DNA for the CDR3: TGCGCCAGCAGCTCGTCCCGGGACAGGGCTGGGGACACTGAAGCTTTCTTT. Amino acid sequence: CASSSSRDRAGDTEAFF. The chain couples TRBV5-1 to TRBJ1-1, with 9 bases matching TRBD1. After removal of 3 bases from V and 3 bases from J, the junction contained 12 bases not matched to a gene. Germline lookup yields CDR1 SGHRS and CDR2 YFSETQ. The CDR3 has 17 amino acids.

This clonotype was seen a few times. V and J are TRBV19 and TRBJ1-2, with 7 nucleotides matching TRBD1. The CDR3 has 15 amino acids. CDR1 and CDR2 (germline): LNHDA, SQIVND (reference sequence). V was clipped by 4 bases and J by 3 bases; unmatched bases: 8. CDR3 in amino acids: CASSNGDSLYYGYTF. CDR3 nucleotide sequence: TGTGCCAGTAGTAATGGGGACAGCCTTTACTATGGCTACACCTTC.

This clonotype was found many times. The V and J genes are TRBV3-1 and TRBJ2-1; D unresolved. This CDR3 region has 14 residues. Germline loops: CDR1 LGHDT, CDR2 YNNKEL (reference sequence). V was pared by 1 base and J by 7 bases, with 11 bases between. Here the CDR3 reads CASSQVSVGNEQFF. In DNA form, the CDR3 reads TGTGCCAGCAGCCAAGTCTCTGTTGGTAATGAGCAGTTCTTC.

This chain links TRBV6-1 with TRBJ2-7, with D possibly being TRBD2 (6 bases). There are 16 residues in the CDR3. Germline-derived CDR1 and CDR2 are MNHNS and SASEGT. Trimming took 6 bases from V and 4 from J, leaving 22 bases between them. As DNA, the CDR3 is TGTGCCAGCAGCCAAGACCGTCTAAAAAGCGGGTACGAGCAGTACTTC. It translates to CASSQDRLKSGYEQYF.

This clonotype was observed many times. J is TRBJ2-7 and V is TRBV5-5; D might be TRBD1 (5 bases). The CDR3 is made up of 15 amino acids. Germline-derived CDR1 and CDR2 are SGHKS and YYEKEE (reference sequence). The V and J ends lost 4 bases and 4 bases respectively, with 18 bases between them. The CDR3 DNA is TGTGCCAGCAGCCCCCGACAGACCTGGCGATACGAGCAGTACTTC. Translation gives CASSPRQTWRYEQYF.

About this clonotype: Sequence at one end of the junction differs from germline and may be a read error. The chain combines TRBV7-9 with TRBJ1-2, with 9 bases that match TRBD1. The CDR3 is made up of 16 amino acids. Per the germline V gene, CDR1 is SEHNR and CDR2 is FQNEAQ (reference sequence). This chain's CDR3 is CTSGTWDRALLGGYTF. The CDR3 coding sequence is TGTACCAGCGGCACATGGGACAGGGCGCTCCTCGGTGGCTACACCTTC.

This clonotype was seen more than once but under ten times. This chain links TRBV27 with TRBJ1-2, with D maybe TRBD1 (6 bases). Trimming cost V 8 bases and J 4 bases, with 14 bases left between them. CDR3 length: 13 residues. Germline V CDR1 and CDR2: MNHEY, SMNVEV (reference sequence). Here the CDR3 DNA reads TGTGCCAGCGGCGAACAGGGTATCTATGGCTACACCTTC. Residues: CASGEQGIYGYTF.

This clonotype was seen at least ten times. J is TRBJ2-7 and V is TRBV18; D is uncertain. V lost 0 bases and J 7 bases, leaving 16 bases between the germline ends. The germline V gene encodes CDR1 KGHSH and CDR2 LQKENI. The CDR3 is 15 amino acids. The CDR3 protein is CASSPPSAMGGEQYF. The CDR3 nucleotides read TGTGCCAGCTCACCACCGAGTGCGATGGGCGGAGAGCAGTACTTC.

This clonotype has only a few counts. V is TRBV7-9 and J is TRBJ2-3; a weak D match, TRBD1 (6 bases). The germline V and J ends were trimmed by 2 bases and 5 bases, with 11 bases remaining between them. The germline V gene encodes CDR1 SEHNR and CDR2 FQNEAQ (reference sequence). The CDR3 runs to 14 residues. CDR3: CASSLMQGIDTQYF. The DNA of the CDR3 is TGTGCCAGCAGCTTAATGCAGGGGATAGATACGCAGTATTTT.